The 13 T cell receptor beta chains below come from one sample, sequenced in a study of blood T cell repertoires in COVID-19. This table comes from immunoSEQ multiplex PCR, and its TCRdb copy is limited to in-frame clones, with some not included. The table shows around 200,000 clones, with over 80% occurring only once. Material: peripheral blood. The source of these receptors is a woman aged 25-40 years with COVID-19, enrolled during active disease.

The chain couples TRBV4-2 to TRBJ1-2, with 7 positions matching TRBD1. The germline V gene has CDR1 LGHNA and CDR2 YNFKEQ. V gave up 4 bases and J gave up 8 bases; unmatched junction bases: 13. The CDR3 consists of 15 residues. CDR3 sequence (DNA): TGTGCCAGCAGCCCCTCACCCCCGGGGACAGCGGGCTACACCTTC. The encoded protein is CASSPSPPGTAGYTF.

The J gene is TRBJ1-1, the V gene TRBV7-9; D not resolved. V dropped 2 bases and J dropped 1 base, with 8 bases sitting between them. This CDR3 has 14 residues. CDR1 SEHNR and CDR2 FQNEAQ come from the germline V gene (reference sequence). CDR3 protein: CASSLSSTNTEAFF. The CDR3 DNA reads TGTGCCAGCAGCTTAAGTAGTACGAACACTGAAGCTTTCTTT. The full variable domain, its missing parts supplied by reference TRBV7-9 and TRBJ1-1, is DTGVSQNPRHKITKRGQNVTFRCDPISEHNRLYWYRQTLGQGPEFLTYFQNEAQLEKSRLLSDRFSAERPKGSFSTLEIQRTEQGDSAMYLCASSLSSTNTEAFFGQGTRLTVV.

This sequence joins TRBV7-2 and TRBJ1-2; 11 bases are shared with TRBD1. From germline, CDR1 is SGHTA and CDR2 FQGNSA. There are 15 residues in the CDR3. The junction had 7 bases not matched to a gene; V was cut back by 5 bases and J by 5 bases. CDR3 DNA sequence: TGTGCCAGCAGCCCCGGACAGGGGGCCATTTATGGCTACACCTTC. This encodes CASSPGQGAIYGYTF.

This chain links TRBV15 with TRBJ2-5, with TRBD1 as a possible D gene (8 bases). This CDR3 has 13 amino acids. Trimming shortened V by 5 bases and J by 6 bases, and 13 bases separated the two germline ends. Germline values: CDR1 LNHNV, CDR2 YYDKDF (reference sequence). In DNA form, the CDR3 reads TGTGCCACCAGCGTACAGGGGGGGCAGACCCAGTACTTC. It yields the protein CATSVQGGQTQYF.

The chain links TRBV30 to TRBJ1-4, with 7 bases matching TRBD1. V shed 7 bases, J shed 7 bases, and the junction held 3 bases outside the gene matches. The CDR3 runs to 11 residues. The germline CDR1 and CDR2 sequences are GTSNPN and SVGIG (reference sequence). The chain's CDR3 is CASGTVEKLFF. DNA for the CDR3: TGTGCCTCAGGGACAGTTGAAAAACTGTTTTTT.

The rearrangement links TRBV27 to TRBJ1-1; 7 bases fit TRBD1. CDR1 MNHEY and CDR2 SMNVEV come from the germline V gene (reference sequence). CDR3 size: 15 residues. Losses at the gene ends were 5 bases for V and 1 base for J; bases not matched to a gene: 7. The CDR3, as DNA: TGTGCCAGCAGTCCGGTACAGGGGCCGAACACTGAAGCTTTCTTT. This sequence encodes CASSPVQGPNTEAFF.

This clone has more than one count but fewer than ten. This chain links TRBV19 with TRBJ2-7; D is possibly TRBD1 (6 bases). Germline V gives CDR1 LNHDA, CDR2 SQIVND (reference sequence). Trimming took off 1 base at V and 0 bases at J, with 13 bases between the two ends. The CDR3 is 16 residues long. Here the CDR3 reads CASSIGSAGASYEQYF. For the CDR3, the DNA is TGTGCCAGTAGTATAGGGAGCGCAGGGGCCTCCTACGAGCAGTACTTC.

The chain combines TRBV30 with TRBJ2-7, with D perhaps TRBD1 (7 bases). CDR3 length equals 13 residues. Germline V CDR1 and CDR2: GTSNPN, SVGIG (reference sequence). V lost 3 bases to trimming and J lost 2 bases, with 11 bases between them. CDR3: CAWRTGTPYEQYF. CDR3 in DNA: TGTGCCTGGAGGACAGGGACTCCCTACGAGCAGTACTTC.

The genes are TRBV2 and TRBJ2-3, with TRBD2 as a possible D gene (6 bases). CDR1 and CDR2 (germline): SNHLY, FYNNEI. The CDR3 spans 14 residues. V shed 10 bases and J shed 2 bases, with 16 bases lying between them. The CDR3 DNA is TGTGCCACCGGGTTGGGACTTGACACAGATACGCAGTATTTT. As protein: CATGLGLDTDTQYF.

The chain has TRBV7-2 and TRBJ2-1; D may be TRBD1 (6 bases). The CDR3 spans 15 residues. Germline V gives CDR1 SGHTA, CDR2 FQGNSA. Trimming cost V 1 base and J 2 bases, with 9 bases left between them. CDR3 nucleotides: TGTGCCAGCAGCTTAGTGGGGACAACCTACAATGAGCAGTTCTTC. This encodes CASSLVGTTYNEQFF. The full variable domain, with the rest looked up from reference TRBV7-2 and TRBJ2-1, is GAGVSQSPSNKVTEKGKDVELRCDPISGHTALYWYRQSLGQGLEFLIYFQGNSAPDKSGLPSDRFSAERTGGSVSTLTIQRTQQEDSAVYLCASSLVGTTYNEQFFGPGTRLTVL.

The chain carries TRBV20-1 and TRBJ2-4, with a tentative D call TRBD1 (5 bases). The CDR3 covers 11 residues. Trimming took 3 bases from V and 8 from J, leaving 8 bases between them. CDR1 is DFQATT and CDR2 is SNEGSKA in the germline V gene (reference sequence). The CDR3 DNA reads as TGCAGTGCTAGTTCACAGGACATTCAGTACTTC. This translates into CSASSQDIQYF.

This clone was seen just once. The rearrangement links TRBV7-2 to TRBJ1-2; D remains unclear. Germline V lookup: CDR1 SGHTA, CDR2 FQGNSA. V lost 2 bases to trimming and J lost 4 bases, with 14 bases between them. CDR3 length: 15 amino acids. CDR3: CASSLFGSNVYGYTF. DNA of the CDR3: TGTGCCAGCAGCTTATTCGGTAGTAACGTCTATGGCTACACCTTC.

This chain links TRBV9 with TRBJ1-3; weak D call: TRBD1 (5 bases). Germline V gives CDR1 SGDLS, CDR2 YYNGEE. V lost 0 bases to trimming and J lost 3 bases, with 13 bases between them. This CDR3 has 16 residues. The CDR3 DNA reads TGTGCCAGCAGCGTAGAGGGGCGGGGGAATGGAAACACCATATATTTT. This encodes CASSVEGRGNGNTIYF.